Listed below are T cell receptor beta chains from one sample, sequenced in a study of T-cell memory formation after mild COVID-19. TCRdb used MiXCR to reprocess the 5' RACE reads, holding one entry per CDR3 protein. The sample consists of hundreds of thousands of distinct CDR3 sequences, approximately 24% of them appearing once. Sequences were obtained from PBMCs or a T cell subset sorted from them (not recorded which). The receptors shown here come from an adult woman who had mild COVID-19 (a few samples of this study predate the infection). Cell type and time point are not known. The CDR3 runs from the conserved cysteine through the conserved F or W. D genes are given only for firm matches. Expanded clones get a size class; other rows say once, few or many, or leave the size out.

CDR3aa: CSVGGGDKVDKGTF
CDR3nt: TGCAGCGTGGGAGGCGGGGACAAGGTAGACAAGGGCACCTTC
len: 14
d_gene: NA
abundance: NA
j_gene: TRBJ1-2
v_gene: TRBV29-1

CDR3aa: CASSQGSRTYEQYF
CDR3nt: TGTGCCAGCAGCCAAGGCTCGCGGACCTACGAGCAGTACTTC
len: 14
d_gene: NA
abundance: NA
j_gene: TRBJ2-7
v_gene: TRBV14

CDR3aa: CASSGEQGSAEAFF
CDR3nt: TGTGCCAGCAGTGGGGAACAGGGTAGCGCTGAAGCTTTCTTT
len: 14
d_gene: NA
abundance: few
j_gene: TRBJ1-1
v_gene: TRBV25-1

CDR3aa: CASSQGSRVDEQFF
CDR3nt: TGTGCCAGCAGCCAAGGTAGCCGGGTGGATGAGCAGTTCTTC
len: 14
d_gene: NA
abundance: NA
j_gene: TRBJ2-1
v_gene: TRBV3-1

CDR3aa: CASSPGGDIRKKKLFF
CDR3nt: TGCGCCAGCAGTCCGGGGGGAGACATCAGAAAAAAAAAACTGTTTTTT
len: 16
d_gene: NA
abundance: few
j_gene: TRBJ1-4
v_gene: TRBV23-1

CDR3aa: CASGGHLSYNEQFF
CDR3nt: TGTGCCAGCGGGGGACACCTCTCCTACAATGAGCAGTTCTTC
len: 14
d_gene: NA
abundance: NA
j_gene: TRBJ2-1
v_gene: TRBV11-2

CDR3aa: CASSLKVASINTGELFF
CDR3nt: TGTGCCAGCAGCTTGAAGGTGGCGTCTATAAACACCGGGGAGCTGTTTTTT
len: 17
d_gene: NA
abundance: NA
j_gene: TRBJ2-2
v_gene: TRBV7-9

CDR3aa: CASSVGTPLPTDTQYF
CDR3nt: TGTGCCAGCAGTGTAGGGACTCCACTACCCACAGATACGCAGTATTTT
len: 16
d_gene: NA
abundance: NA
j_gene: TRBJ2-3
v_gene: TRBV6-6

CDR3aa: CASSLWGKETQYF
CDR3nt: TGTGCCAGCAGTTTGTGGGGCAAAGAGACCCAGTACTTC
len: 13
d_gene: NA
abundance: few
j_gene: TRBJ2-5
v_gene: TRBV12-3/TRBV12-4

CDR3aa: CAISEGAGKQKENIQYF
CDR3nt: TGTGCCATCAGTGAAGGGGCAGGGAAACAGAAAGAAAACATTCAGTACTTC
len: 17
d_gene: NA
abundance: few
j_gene: TRBJ2-4
v_gene: TRBV10-3

CDR3aa: CASSREGGRANSYEQYF
CDR3nt: TGTGCCAGCAGCCGCGAGGGTGGGCGGGCTAACTCCTACGAGCAGTACTTC
len: 17
d_gene: NA
abundance: NA
j_gene: TRBJ2-7
v_gene: TRBV7-8

CDR3aa: CASRLDGNSNQPQHF
CDR3nt: TGCGCCAGCAGACTCGACGGAAATAGCAATCAGCCCCAGCATTTT
len: 15
d_gene: NA
abundance: NA
j_gene: TRBJ1-5
v_gene: TRBV5-1

CDR3aa: CASSPISDTEAFF
CDR3nt: TGTGCCAGCTCACCAATATCGGACACTGAAGCTTTCTTT
len: 13
d_gene: NA
abundance: NA
j_gene: TRBJ1-1
v_gene: TRBV18

CDR3aa: CSARPPGSGGTEAFF
CDR3nt: TGCAGTGCTCGGCCCCCCGGATCAGGGGGCACTGAAGCTTTCTTT
len: 15
d_gene: TRBD1
abundance: NA
j_gene: TRBJ1-1
v_gene: TRBV20-1

CDR3aa: CATSRARGYGYTF
CDR3nt: TGTGCCACCAGCAGAGCACGGGGCTATGGCTACACCTTC
len: 13
d_gene: NA
abundance: NA
j_gene: TRBJ1-2
v_gene: TRBV15